The sequence of this T cell receptor beta chain was determined in a study of human T cells and chemical hapten exposure. For the study at large: It was small differences in pooled library volume that mainly caused per-sample TCR yields to vary.

Only one count was recorded for this clonotype. The CDR3 runs 14 residues. Germline V gene data show CDR1 as SGHTA and CDR2 as FQGNSA. With 2 bases clipped from V and 8 bases from J, the junction kept 5 bases outside the gene matches. Each CDR3 protein gets one entry after TCRdb re-called the RACE reads with MiXCR. This sample has about 180,000 distinct CDR3 sequences, with under 35% found just once. The time point is: pre-sensitization, week 0. Treatment here: therapeutic diphenylcyclopropenone sensitization with weekly scalp DPC. Blood sampling preceded each patch test application. This TCR was sampled from a woman in her twenties or thirties with alopecia areata. Some clones in this sample may be carry-over from other donors' samples. This chain joins TRBV7-2 and TRBJ1-4, with 7 bases lining up with TRBD1. The sample was whole blood, taken in connection with sensitization to the hapten diphenylcyclopropenone (DPC). The DNA for the CDR3 is TGTGCCAGCAGCTTATCGACAGGGCTCGAAAAACTGTTTTTT. Translated, it gives CASSLSTGLEKLFF.